Listed below are T cell receptor beta chains from one sample, sequenced in a study of CD8 T cells in ankylosing spondylitis. TCRdb reanalysed the 5' RACE reads using MiXCR and keeps one entry per CDR3 protein. Altogether 150,000 to 200,000 distinct CDR3 sequences are present, under 14% being singletons, with the ten largest covering about 29%. The sequencing sample was made of blood, either unsorted or a sorted T cell fraction (not recorded which). The receptors were gathered from a male donor with ankylosing spondylitis or in good health (not recorded which). CDR3s include the opening cysteine and the closing phenylalanine or tryptophan. A D gene is named only where the DNA matches it firmly. Expanded clones get a size class; other rows say once, few or many, or leave the size out.

TRBV29-1,.,many,TRBJ2-2,CSVEAVNTGELFF,TGCAGCGTTGAGGCAGTGAACACCGGGGAGCTGTTTTTT
TRBV6-5,.,many,TRBJ1-5,CASSYSSAGTSQPQHF,TGTGCCAGCAGTTACTCGAGTGCGGGGACCAGTCAGCCCCAGCATTTT
TRBV2,TRBD2,many,TRBJ2-2,CASSTSGGTGELFF,TGTGCCAGCAGTACAAGCGGGGGCACCGGGGAGCTGTTTTTT
TRBV12-3/TRBV12-4,TRBD2,many,TRBJ2-2,CASTYAGLVNTGELFF,TGTGCCAGCACCTATGCGGGACTAGTGAACACCGGGGAGCTGTTTTTT
TRBV27,.,.,TRBJ2-7,CASRIKGGGSYEQYF,TGTGCCAGCAGGATCAAGGGGGGGGGCTCCTACGAGCAGTACTTC
TRBV5-1,TRBD2,many,TRBJ2-1,CASSLEGLAISYNEQFF,TGCGCCAGCAGCTTGGAGGGACTAGCGATCAGCTACAATGAGCAGTTCTTC
TRBV10-3,.,many,TRBJ2-1,CAISEPRTSFDEQFF,TGTGCCATCAGTGAGCCGAGAACTAGCTTCGATGAGCAGTTCTTC
TRBV2,TRBD2,few,TRBJ2-7,CASSPEGLAGGYEQYF,TGTGCCAGCAGTCCCGAGGGACTAGCGGGGGGCTACGAGCAGTACTTC
TRBV18,TRBD1,many,TRBJ1-2,CASSPYDRGVDGYTF,TGTGCCAGCTCACCCTACGACAGGGGGGTCGACGGCTACACCTTC
TRBV5-1,.,many,TRBJ2-1,CASSSQLGHEQFF,TGCGCCAGCAGCTCCCAGTTGGGCCATGAGCAGTTCTTC
TRBV3-1,.,.,TRBJ1-1,CASSPSIGPGMSAFF,TGTGCCAGCAGCCCGTCGATTGGGCCTGGAATGTCGGCTTTCTTT
TRBV7-8,TRBD2,many,TRBJ2-7,CASGNGGGYEQYF,TGTGCCAGCGGGAATGGCGGGGGGTACGAGCAGTACTTC
TRBV20-1,TRBD1,many,TRBJ1-1,CSVYRGGGTEAFF,TGCAGTGTCTACAGGGGGGGAGGAACTGAAGCTTTCTTT
TRBV7-2,.,many,TRBJ2-7,CASSLAKGFAYEQYF,TGTGCCAGCAGCTTAGCGAAAGGGTTCGCCTACGAGCAGTACTTC
TRBV30,.,few,TRBJ2-3,CAWTRADTQYF,TGTGCCTGGACTAGGGCAGATACGCAGTATTTT
TRBV14,.,.,TRBJ2-1,CASDRTPGLGEQFF,TGTGCCAGCGACCGGACTCCGGGGTTGGGTGAGCAGTTCTTC
TRBV7-6,TRBD2,few,TRBJ2-7,CASSLVAGAPEQYF,TGTGCCAGCAGCTTAGTGGCGGGAGCCCCCGAGCAGTACTTC
TRBV24-1,TRBD1,.,TRBJ2-3,CATKDRVTDTQYF,TGTGCCACCAAGGACAGGGTCACAGATACGCAGTATTTT
TRBV11-2,TRBD2,many,TRBJ2-7,CASSLAASGRGHEQYF,TGTGCCAGCAGCTTAGCGGCTAGCGGGAGGGGGCACGAGCAGTACTTC
TRBV14,TRBD1,.,TRBJ2-7,CASSPDRGLYEQYF,TGTGCCAGCAGCCCGGACAGGGGGCTCTACGAGCAGTACTTC
TRBV20-1,TRBD1,many,TRBJ1-2,CSAVTGGDGYTF,TGCAGTGCTGTAACAGGGGGCGATGGCTACACCTTC
TRBV20-1,.,many,TRBJ2-7,CSAVREGGPKEQYF,TGCAGTGCTGTACGTGAGGGGGGACCTAAAGAGCAGTACTTC
TRBV5-1,TRBD1,many,TRBJ1-2,CASSRGQAYYGYTF,TGCGCCAGCAGCAGGGGACAGGCGTACTATGGCTACACCTTC
TRBV30,.,few,TRBJ2-3,CAWSDGEGVADTQYF,TGTGCCTGGAGTGATGGGGAAGGGGTTGCAGATACGCAGTATTTT
TRBV2,.,few,TRBJ1-5,CASSDSPGMDQPQHF,TGTGCCAGCAGTGACTCGCCAGGGATGGATCAGCCCCAGCATTTT
TRBV5-1,.,many,TRBJ1-5,CASSLGHDGNQPQHF,TGCGCCAGCAGCTTGGGACACGATGGCAATCAGCCCCAGCATTTT
TRBV12-3/TRBV12-4,.,.,TRBJ1-2,CASSPTSRSRYNYGYTF,TGTGCCAGCAGCCCAACATCCCGCAGCCGCTACAACTATGGCTACACCTTC
TRBV5-6,TRBD1,.,TRBJ1-4,CASSATGLTNEKLFF,TGTGCCAGCAGCGCGACAGGGCTTACTAATGAAAAACTGTTTTTT
TRBV10-3,.,many,TRBJ1-6,CATMGPGNSYNSPLHF,TGTGCCACCATGGGGCCGGGGAACTCCTATAATTCACCCCTCCACTTT
TRBV5-1,.,many,TRBJ2-7,CASSFEALPPYEQYF,TGCGCCAGCAGCTTCGAGGCACTCCCTCCTTACGAGCAGTACTTC
TRBV10-3,.,few,TRBJ2-7,CAISDGLSYEQYF,TGTGCCATCAGTGACGGACTTTCCTACGAGCAGTACTTC
TRBV27,.,many,TRBJ2-3,CASSRRGTDTQYF,TGTGCCAGCAGTAGGAGGGGCACAGATACGCAGTATTTT
TRBV20-1,TRBD2,many,TRBJ2-5,CSASHTRGGETQYF,TGCAGTGCCAGCCATACACGGGGGGGGGAGACCCAGTACTTC
TRBV5-1,.,many,TRBJ1-1,CASSWDGTRLNEAFF,TGCGCCAGCAGCTGGGACGGGACACGGCTAAATGAAGCTTTCTTT
TRBV4-1,.,many,TRBJ2-1,CASSQASSYNEQFF,TGCGCCAGCAGCCAAGCTAGCAGCTACAATGAGCAGTTCTTC
TRBV12-3/TRBV12-4,TRBD2,many,TRBJ2-7,CASKPLGGREQYF,TGTGCCAGCAAGCCTCTGGGAGGGAGAGAGCAGTACTTC
TRBV5-1,TRBD1,many,TRBJ2-2,CASSLGTGSAGELFF,TGCGCCAGCAGCTTGGGGACAGGGTCGGCCGGGGAGCTGTTTTTT
TRBV6-1,TRBD1,many,TRBJ1-3,CASSQTGDGGNTIYF,TGTGCCAGCAGCCAGACAGGGGACGGTGGAAACACCATATATTTT
TRBV27,.,many,TRBJ2-3,CASSKVGGNTDTQYF,TGTGCCAGCAGTAAAGTAGGGGGGAACACAGATACGCAGTATTTT
TRBV18,TRBD1,few,TRBJ1-5,CASSRLQGVGSNQPQHF,TGTGCCAGCTCACGGTTACAGGGGGTTGGTAGCAATCAGCCCCAGCATTTT
TRBV5-1,TRBD2,.,TRBJ2-1,CASSLGPLAGDQNEQFF,TGCGCCAGCAGCTTGGGACCACTAGCGGGAGATCAGAATGAGCAGTTCTTC
TRBV5-1,.,many,TRBJ2-3,CASSLGESTDTQYF,TGCGCCAGCAGCTTGGGTGAATCCACAGATACGCAGTATTTT
TRBV10-3,.,.,TRBJ2-3,CAIRAISTDTQYF,TGTGCCATCAGAGCTATAAGCACAGATACGCAGTATTTT
TRBV6-1,.,many,TRBJ2-2,CASSRAFGTLSGELFF,TGTGCCAGCAGCCGAGCTTTCGGGACACTGTCCGGGGAGCTGTTTTTT
TRBV28,.,many,TRBJ2-6,CASSGQLSSGANVLTF,TGTGCCAGCAGCGGACAGCTGAGCTCTGGGGCCAACGTCCTGACTTTC
TRBV30,TRBD1,few,TRBJ2-1,CAWDRGHDNEQFF,TGTGCCTGGGACAGGGGGCATGACAATGAGCAGTTCTTC
TRBV12-3/TRBV12-4,.,.,TRBJ2-7,CASSSRGTSGSYEQYF,TGTGCCAGCAGCTCCCGAGGGACCTCCGGCTCCTACGAGCAGTACTTC
TRBV11-2,TRBD1,.,TRBJ2-5,CASSLTGAETQYF,TGTGCCAGCAGCTTAACAGGGGCAGAGACCCAGTACTTC
TRBV14,TRBD1,many,TRBJ1-1,CASSHKGTGGTLQAFF,TGTGCCAGCAGCCATAAAGGGACAGGGGGAACCCTCCAAGCTTTCTTT
TRBV6-1,TRBD2,many,TRBJ2-3,CASSQKSGRGTDTQYF,TGTGCCAGCAGTCAAAAAAGCGGGAGGGGCACAGATACGCAGTATTTT
TRBV20-1,.,few,TRBJ1-1,CSARVVNTEAFF,TGCAGTGCTAGAGTGGTGAACACTGAAGCTTTCTTT
TRBV7-9,.,few,TRBJ2-6,CASTAGGGPGANVLTF,TGTGCCAGCACCGCGGGTGGGGGGCCTGGGGCCAACGTCCTGACTTTC
TRBV20-1,TRBD1,many,TRBJ1-4,CSAKGARLDEKLFF,TGCAGTGCGAAGGGGGCGAGGCTGGATGAAAAACTGTTTTTT
TRBV2,.,many,TRBJ2-1,CASSWTGNEQFF,TGTGCCAGCAGTTGGACTGGAAATGAGCAGTTCTTC
TRBV12-3/TRBV12-4,TRBD1,many,TRBJ1-1,CASSFAGGDTEAFF,TGTGCCAGCAGTTTCGCAGGGGGAGACACTGAAGCTTTCTTT
TRBV12-3/TRBV12-4,TRBD1,many,TRBJ1-3,CASSPGTGPGNTIYF,TGTGCCAGCAGTCCGGGGACAGGGCCTGGAAACACCATATATTTT
TRBV18,.,many,TRBJ2-2,CASSQTFNTGELFF,TGTGCCAGCTCACAGACATTTAACACCGGGGAGCTGTTTTTT
TRBV18,.,many,TRBJ1-3,CASSPALMSSGNTIYF,TGTGCCAGCTCACCGGCCCTCATGAGCTCTGGAAACACCATATATTTT
TRBV7-6,.,few,TRBJ1-1,CASSLVPGAGGGTEAFF,TGTGCCAGCAGCTTAGTGCCCGGCGCCGGGGGTGGTACTGAAGCTTTCTTT
TRBV29-1,.,many,TRBJ1-1,CSVVGGRGTEAFF,TGCAGCGTAGTGGGGGGGCGAGGGACTGAAGCTTTCTTT